These 11 T cell receptor beta chains originate from one sample sequenced in a study of T cells in Graves' hyperthyroidism and ophthalmopathy. RNA transcripts served as the template for amplifying TCR beta CDR3 regions. HTBI primers were used for first-round RT-PCR of the TCR CDR3. MiXCR, run by TCRdb on the multiplex PCR reads, gives a single entry per CDR3 protein. The sample lists about 640,000 distinct CDR3 sequences, more than 14% occurring once. Sequenced: blood. The receptor source for this set is a woman in her fifties or sixties with Graves' ophthalmopathy.

The sample holds many counts of this clonotype. This sequence joins TRBV5-5 and TRBJ2-3; 10 bases map to TRBD2. The junction had 1 base not matched to a gene; V was cut back by 2 bases and J by 4 bases. This CDR3 has 14 residues. In germline, CDR1 is SGHKS, CDR2 YYEKEE (reference sequence). The CDR3 DNA reads as TGTGCCAGCAGCTTACTAGCGGGGTCAGATACGCAGTATTTT. This encodes CASSLLAGSDTQYF. Variable domain in full (rest from reference TRBV5-5 and TRBJ2-3): DAGVTQSPTHLIKTRGQQVTLRCSPISGHKSVSWYQQVLGQGPQFIFQYYEKEERGRGNFPDRFSARQFPNYSSELNVNALLLGDSALYLCASSLLAGSDTQYFGPGTRLTVL.

This chain joins TRBV4-1 and TRBJ2-7; D unclear. V was cut by 0 bases and J by 2 bases, with 8 bases left in between. Looked up from germline, CDR1 is MGHRA and CDR2 is YSYEKL. The CDR3 consists of 14 residues. The CDR3 DNA sequence: TGCGCCAGCAGCCAAGAGGTACAGCCCTACGAGCAGTACTTC. Amino acids: CASSQEVQPYEQYF.

The sample holds a few counts of this clonotype. V is TRBV6-1 and J is TRBJ2-2, with D possibly matching TRBD1 (6 bases). CDR1 MNHNS and CDR2 SASEGT come from the germline V gene. The CDR3 has 15 amino acids. The V and J ends lost 6 bases and 0 bases respectively, with 11 bases between them. This chain's CDR3 is CASRPGTTNTGELFF. As DNA, the CDR3 is TGTGCCAGCAGGCCCGGGACAACGAACACCGGGGAGCTGTTTTTT.

The chain uses TRBV9 and TRBJ1-2; D gene unclear. Trimming pared 0 bases from V and 2 bases from J, leaving 14 bases between. Germline V lookup: CDR1 SGDLS, CDR2 YYNGEE. The CDR3 extends over 16 amino acids. The chain's CDR3 is CASSVGRTEPNYGYTF. The CDR3 bases are TGTGCCAGCAGCGTAGGGCGAACAGAACCAAACTATGGCTACACCTTC.

The gene calls are TRBV19 and TRBJ2-2; 10 bases align to TRBD2. The CDR3 consists of 21 residues. Losses at the gene ends were 3 bases for V and 5 bases for J; bases not matched to a gene: 21. Germline values: CDR1 LNHDA, CDR2 SQIVND (reference sequence). The CDR3 DNA reads TGTGCCAGTAGTATGAGGGGGTGGATTTGGCTAGCGGGAGAAGGAACCGGGGAGCTGTTTTTT. It is translated as CASSMRGWIWLAGEGTGELFF.

This chain connects TRBV7-2 to TRBJ1-1; the match to TRBD1 covers 7 bases. Germline V CDR1 and CDR2: SGHTA, FQGNSA. Germline trimming cut 3 bases from V and 2 bases from J; bases unmatched to any gene: 6. The CDR3 spans 15 residues. The CDR3 spells CASSFSGDSNTEAFF. The CDR3 nucleotides are TGTGCCAGCAGCTTTTCAGGGGACAGCAACACTGAAGCTTTCTTT.

The table lists this clonotype with many counts. The V call is TRBV10-3, the J call TRBJ2-1; TRBD2 agrees at 7 bases. V trimming: 0 bases; J trimming: 8 bases; junction bases outside the gene matches: 7. Germline CDR1 ENHRY, CDR2 SYGVKD. This CDR3 comprises 15 residues. The CDR3 loop is CAISESGGTSDEQFF. DNA of the CDR3: TGTGCCATCAGTGAGTCCGGGGGGACTTCGGATGAGCAGTTCTTC.

The V and J genes are TRBV7-9 and TRBJ2-1; maybe TRBD2 (6 bases). V dropped 7 bases and J dropped 6 bases, with 10 bases sitting between them. The CDR3 totals 12 residues. CDR1 SEHNR and CDR2 FQNEAQ come from the germline V gene (reference sequence). The CDR3 region is CASTPGGNEQFF. CDR3 nucleotides: TGTGCCAGCACCCCCGGGGGCAATGAGCAGTTCTTC.

This clonotype was detected many times. V and J are TRBV20-1 and TRBJ2-3; D is ambiguous. Trimming left V 5 bases short and J 0 bases short, with 15 bases between. The CDR3 consists of 15 residues. Germline V gene data show CDR1 as DFQATT and CDR2 as SNEGSKA (reference sequence). The CDR3 DNA reads TGCAGTGCTCTAAGAAGGCTTACTAGCACAGATACGCAGTATTTT. Protein product: CSALRRLTSTDTQYF.

CDR3 nucleotides: TGTGCCAGCAGTTACACAGGGGGTCCGGACCAGCCCCAGCATTTT. Encoded protein: CASSYTGGPDQPQHF. This chain joins TRBV6-5 and TRBJ1-5, with 8 bases matching TRBD1. The ends lost 2 bases at V and 7 bases at J; junction bases unmatched: 7. The CDR3 runs to 15 residues. Per germline, CDR1 MNHEY and CDR2 SVGAGI.

At least ten counts were recorded for this clonotype. The chain links TRBV28 to TRBJ1-1; D is uncertain. This CDR3 has 12 amino acids. V was shortened by 7 bases and J by 0 bases, with 6 bases between the two germline ends. Germline-derived CDR1 and CDR2 are MDHEN and SYDVKM. The CDR3 bases are TGTGCCAGCACCCAAGTGAACACTGAAGCTTTCTTT. It is translated as CASTQVNTEAFF.